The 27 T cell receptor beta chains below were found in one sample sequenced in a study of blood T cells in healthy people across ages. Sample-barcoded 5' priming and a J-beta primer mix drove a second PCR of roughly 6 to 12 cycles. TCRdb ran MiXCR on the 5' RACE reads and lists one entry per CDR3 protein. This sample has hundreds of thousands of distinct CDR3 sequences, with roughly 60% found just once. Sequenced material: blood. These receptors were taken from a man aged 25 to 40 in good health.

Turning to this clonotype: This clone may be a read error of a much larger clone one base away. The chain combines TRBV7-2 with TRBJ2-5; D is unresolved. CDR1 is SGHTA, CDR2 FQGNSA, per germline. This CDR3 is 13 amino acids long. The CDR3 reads CAGSSAYQETQYF. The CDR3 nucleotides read TGTGCCGGCAGCTCCGCGTACCAAGAGACCCAGTACTTC.

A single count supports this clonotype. The CDR3 DNA reads TGTGCCAGCAGCAAACAAACCCAGTCCTCCTACAATGAGCAGTTCTTC. Its protein product is CASSKQTQSSYNEQFF. The chain is built from TRBV7-2 and TRBJ2-1; D not certain. Deletions cut 5 bases from V and 0 bases from J, with 14 bases between. The CDR3 is made up of 16 amino acids. Germline V lookup: CDR1 SGHTA, CDR2 FQGNSA.

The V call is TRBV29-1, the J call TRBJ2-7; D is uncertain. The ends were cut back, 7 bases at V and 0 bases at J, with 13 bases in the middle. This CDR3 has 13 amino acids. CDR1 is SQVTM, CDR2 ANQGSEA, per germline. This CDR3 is CSATPSTSYEQYF. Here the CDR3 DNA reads TGCAGCGCTACTCCGTCGACCTCCTACGAGCAGTACTTC.

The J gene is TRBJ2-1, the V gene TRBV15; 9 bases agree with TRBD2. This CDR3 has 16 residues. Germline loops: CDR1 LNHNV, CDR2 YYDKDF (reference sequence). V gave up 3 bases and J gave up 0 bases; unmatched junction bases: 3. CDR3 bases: TGTGCCACCAGCAGCGCTAGCGGGGTCTCCTACAATGAGCAGTTCTTC. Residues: CATSSASGVSYNEQFF.

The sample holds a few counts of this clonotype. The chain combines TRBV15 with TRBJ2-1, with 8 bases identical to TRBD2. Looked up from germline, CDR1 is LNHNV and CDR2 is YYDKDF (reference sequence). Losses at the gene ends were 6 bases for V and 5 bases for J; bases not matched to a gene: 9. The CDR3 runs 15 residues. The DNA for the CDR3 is TGTGCCACCAGGGGTAGCGGGACTACAAACAATGAGCAGTTCTTC. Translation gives CATRGSGTTNNEQFF.

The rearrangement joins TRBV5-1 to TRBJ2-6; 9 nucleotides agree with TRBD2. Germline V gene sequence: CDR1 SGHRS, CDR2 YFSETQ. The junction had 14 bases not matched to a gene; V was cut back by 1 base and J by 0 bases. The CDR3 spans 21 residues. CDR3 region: CASSLKDLGLATISGANVLTF. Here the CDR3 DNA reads TGCGCCAGCAGCTTGAAGGATCTTGGACTAGCGACCATCTCTGGGGCCAACGTCCTGACTTTC. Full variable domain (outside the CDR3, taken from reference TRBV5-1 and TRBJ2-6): KAGVTQTPRYLIKTRGQQVTLSCSPISGHRSVSWYQQTPGQGLQFLFEYFSETQRNKGNFPGRFSGRQFSNSRSEMNVSTLELGDSALYLCASSLKDLGLATISGANVLTFGAGSRLTVL.

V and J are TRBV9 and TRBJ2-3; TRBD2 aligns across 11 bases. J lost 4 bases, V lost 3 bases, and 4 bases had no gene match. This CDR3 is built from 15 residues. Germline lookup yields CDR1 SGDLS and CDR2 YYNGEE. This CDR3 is CASSELAGVSDTQYF. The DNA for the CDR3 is TGTGCCAGCAGCGAACTAGCGGGAGTGTCAGATACGCAGTATTTT. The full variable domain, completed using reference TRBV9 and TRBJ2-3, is DSGVTQTPKHLITATGQRVTLRCSPRSGDLSVYWYQQSLDQGLQFLIQYYNGEERAKGNILERFSAQQFPDLHSELNLSSLELGDSALYFCASSELAGVSDTQYFGPGTRLTVL.

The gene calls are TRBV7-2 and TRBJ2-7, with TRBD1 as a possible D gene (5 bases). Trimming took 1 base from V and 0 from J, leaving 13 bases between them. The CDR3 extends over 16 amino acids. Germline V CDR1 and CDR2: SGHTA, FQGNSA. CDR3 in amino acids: CASSLVGAVVSYEQYF. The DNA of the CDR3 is TGTGCCAGCAGCTTAGTAGGGGCGGTAGTCTCCTACGAGCAGTACTTC.

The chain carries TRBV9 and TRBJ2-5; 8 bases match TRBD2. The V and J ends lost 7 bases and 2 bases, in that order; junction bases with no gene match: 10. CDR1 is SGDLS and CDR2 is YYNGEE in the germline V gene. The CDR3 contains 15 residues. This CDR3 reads CASEGAGDPQETQYF. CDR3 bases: TGTGCCAGCGAGGGAGCGGGGGACCCTCAAGAGACCCAGTACTTC.

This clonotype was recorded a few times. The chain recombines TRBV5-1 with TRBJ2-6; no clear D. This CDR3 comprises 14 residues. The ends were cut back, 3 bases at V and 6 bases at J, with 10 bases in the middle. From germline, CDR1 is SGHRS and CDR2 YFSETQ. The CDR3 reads CASSWLPQANVLTF. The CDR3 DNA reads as TGCGCCAGCAGCTGGCTACCGCAGGCCAACGTCCTGACTTTC.

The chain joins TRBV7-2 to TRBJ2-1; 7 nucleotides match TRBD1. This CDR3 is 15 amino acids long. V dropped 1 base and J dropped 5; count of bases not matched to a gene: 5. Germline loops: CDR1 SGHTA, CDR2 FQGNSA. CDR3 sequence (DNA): TGTGCCAGCAGCTTAGAAGGGGGCCGAAACAATGAGCAGTTCTTC. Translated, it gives CASSLEGGRNNEQFF.

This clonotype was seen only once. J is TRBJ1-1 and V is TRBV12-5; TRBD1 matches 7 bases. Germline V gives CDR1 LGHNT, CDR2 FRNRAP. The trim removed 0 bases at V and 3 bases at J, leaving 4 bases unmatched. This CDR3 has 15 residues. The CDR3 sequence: CASGLVRDSYTEAFF. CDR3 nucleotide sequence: TGTGCTAGTGGTTTGGTACGGGACAGCTACACTGAAGCTTTCTTT.

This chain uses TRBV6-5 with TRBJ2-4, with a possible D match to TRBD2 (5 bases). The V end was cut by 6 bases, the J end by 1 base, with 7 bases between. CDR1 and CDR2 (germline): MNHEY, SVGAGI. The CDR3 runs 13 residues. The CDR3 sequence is CASREEAKNIQYF. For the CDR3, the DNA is TGTGCCAGCAGGGAGGAGGCCAAAAACATTCAGTACTTC.

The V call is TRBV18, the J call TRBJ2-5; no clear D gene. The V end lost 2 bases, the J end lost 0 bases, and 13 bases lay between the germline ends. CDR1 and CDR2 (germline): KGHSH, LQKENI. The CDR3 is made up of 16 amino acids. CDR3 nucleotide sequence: TGTGCCAGCTCACCAGGATTACAACGTTACCAAGAGACCCAGTACTTC. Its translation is CASSPGLQRYQETQYF.

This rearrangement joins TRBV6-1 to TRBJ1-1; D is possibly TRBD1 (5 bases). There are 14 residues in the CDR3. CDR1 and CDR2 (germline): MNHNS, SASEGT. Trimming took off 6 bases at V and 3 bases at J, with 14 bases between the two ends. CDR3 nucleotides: TGTGCCAGCAGCCAACAGGTTCGGGACACTGAAGCTTTCTTT. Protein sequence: CASSQQVRDTEAFF.

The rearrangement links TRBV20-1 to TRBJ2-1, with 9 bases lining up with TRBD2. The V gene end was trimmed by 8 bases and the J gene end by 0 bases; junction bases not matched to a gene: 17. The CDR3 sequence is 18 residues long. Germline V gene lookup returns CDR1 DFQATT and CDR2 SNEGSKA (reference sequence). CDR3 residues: CSPQGYRGRVSSYNEQFF. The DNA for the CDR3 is TGCAGTCCCCAAGGGTACCGCGGGAGGGTGAGCTCCTACAATGAGCAGTTCTTC.

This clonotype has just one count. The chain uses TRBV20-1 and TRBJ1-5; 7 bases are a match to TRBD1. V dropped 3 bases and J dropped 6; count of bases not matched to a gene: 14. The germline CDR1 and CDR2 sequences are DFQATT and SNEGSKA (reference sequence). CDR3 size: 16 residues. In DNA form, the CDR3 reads TGCAGTGCTAGGGCTGGCAGGGGGATTGTCGGTCAGCCCCAGCATTTT. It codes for CSARAGRGIVGQPQHF.

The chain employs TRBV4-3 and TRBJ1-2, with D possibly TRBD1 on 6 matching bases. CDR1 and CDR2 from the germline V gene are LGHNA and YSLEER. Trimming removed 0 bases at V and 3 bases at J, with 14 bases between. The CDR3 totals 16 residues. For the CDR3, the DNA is TGCGCCAGCAGCCAAGATTGGGTACAGGGAGACTATGGCTACACCTTC. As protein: CASSQDWVQGDYGYTF.

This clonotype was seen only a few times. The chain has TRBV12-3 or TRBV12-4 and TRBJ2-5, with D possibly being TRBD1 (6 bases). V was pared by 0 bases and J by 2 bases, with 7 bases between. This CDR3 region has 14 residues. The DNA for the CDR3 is TGTGCCAGCAGTTTAGCCCAGGGGCAAGAGACCCAGTACTTC. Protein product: CASSLAQGQETQYF.

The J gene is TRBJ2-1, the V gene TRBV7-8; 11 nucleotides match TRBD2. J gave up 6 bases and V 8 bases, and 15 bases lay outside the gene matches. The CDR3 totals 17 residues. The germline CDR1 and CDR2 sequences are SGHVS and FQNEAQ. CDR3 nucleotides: TGTGCCAGCTCCGAGCGACCCGGGACTAGCGGTCCCAATGAGCAGTTCTTC. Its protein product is CASSERPGTSGPNEQFF.

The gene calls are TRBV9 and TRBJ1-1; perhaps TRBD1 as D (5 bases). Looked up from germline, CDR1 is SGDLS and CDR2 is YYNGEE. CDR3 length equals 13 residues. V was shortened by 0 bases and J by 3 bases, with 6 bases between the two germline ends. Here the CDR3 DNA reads TGTGCCAGCAGCGTAGCGGGGGACACTGAAGCTTTCTTT. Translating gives CASSVAGDTEAFF.

The DNA for the CDR3 is TGTGCCAGCAGCCAAGGGTCCGGGGAGCTGTTTTTT. This gives the protein CASSQGSGELFF. The genes are TRBV3-1 and TRBJ2-2; D call uncertain. The V gene lost 1 base and the J gene lost 6 bases, with 3 bases spanning the gap. The CDR3 loop spans 12 amino acids. Germline CDR1 is LGHDT and CDR2 is YNNKEL (reference sequence).

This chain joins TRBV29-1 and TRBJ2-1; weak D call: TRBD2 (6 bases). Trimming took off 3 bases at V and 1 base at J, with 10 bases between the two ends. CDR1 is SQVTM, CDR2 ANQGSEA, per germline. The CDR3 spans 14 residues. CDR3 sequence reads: CSVESRESYNEQFF. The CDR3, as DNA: TGCAGCGTTGAGAGTCGGGAGTCCTACAATGAGCAGTTCTTC.

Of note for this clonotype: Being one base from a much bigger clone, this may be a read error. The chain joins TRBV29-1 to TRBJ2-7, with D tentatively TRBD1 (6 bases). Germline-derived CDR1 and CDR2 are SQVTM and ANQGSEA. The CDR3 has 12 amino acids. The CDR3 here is CGVKRQEGEQYF. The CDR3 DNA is TGCGGCGTTAAGAGACAGGAAGGCGAGCAGTACTTC.

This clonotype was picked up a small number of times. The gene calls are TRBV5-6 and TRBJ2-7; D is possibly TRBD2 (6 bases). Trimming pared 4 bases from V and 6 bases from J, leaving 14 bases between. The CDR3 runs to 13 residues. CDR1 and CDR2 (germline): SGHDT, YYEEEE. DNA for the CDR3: TGTGCCAGCAGCCGGTCGGGGGTCCCCGAGCAGTACTTC. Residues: CASSRSGVPEQYF.

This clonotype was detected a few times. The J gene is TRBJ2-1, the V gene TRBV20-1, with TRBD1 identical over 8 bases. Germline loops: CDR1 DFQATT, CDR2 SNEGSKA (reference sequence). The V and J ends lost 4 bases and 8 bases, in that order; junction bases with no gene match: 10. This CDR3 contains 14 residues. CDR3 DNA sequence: TGCAGTGCTACTAGACAGGGGAGCGTGTATGAGCAGTTCTTC. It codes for CSATRQGSVYEQFF.

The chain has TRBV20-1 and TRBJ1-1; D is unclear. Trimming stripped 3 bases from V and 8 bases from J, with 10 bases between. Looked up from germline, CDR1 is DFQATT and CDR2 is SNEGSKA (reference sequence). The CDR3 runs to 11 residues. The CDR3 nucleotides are TGCAGTGCTAGTTCGTCTCGGGAAGCTTTCTTT. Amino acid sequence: CSASSSREAFF.